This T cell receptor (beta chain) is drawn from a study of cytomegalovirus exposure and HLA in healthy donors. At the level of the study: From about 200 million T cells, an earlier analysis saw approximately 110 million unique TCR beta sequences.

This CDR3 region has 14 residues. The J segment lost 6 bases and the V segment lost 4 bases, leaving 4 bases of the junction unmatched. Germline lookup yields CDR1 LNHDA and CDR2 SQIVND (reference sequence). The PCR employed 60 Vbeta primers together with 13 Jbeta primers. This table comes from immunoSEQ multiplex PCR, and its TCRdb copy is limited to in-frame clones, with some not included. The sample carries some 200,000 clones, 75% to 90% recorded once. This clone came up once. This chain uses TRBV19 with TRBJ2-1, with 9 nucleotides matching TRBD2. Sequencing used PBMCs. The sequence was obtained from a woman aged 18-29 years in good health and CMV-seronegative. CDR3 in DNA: TGTGCCAGTAGTAGGCTAGCGGGGCCCAATGAGCAGTTCTTC. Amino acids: CASSRLAGPNEQFF.